The entry that follows covers one T cell receptor beta chain sequence. Its antigen is as yet unknown. The sample originates from a study of post-analysis software for immune sequencing data. The CDR3 length is 19 residues. The V gene end was trimmed by 4 bases and the J gene end by 8 bases; junction bases not matched to a gene: 16. In germline, CDR1 is SGHDT, CDR2 YYEEEE. Overall study findings and caveats: Five TRBV segments, including TRBV5-6, TRBV5-1 and TRBV20-1, were more frequent in patients than controls.

Libraries were made from TCR beta cDNA, and they carried unique molecular identifiers. A single record per CDR3 protein comes from TCRdb applying MiXCR to the PCR reads. The sample consists of about 170,000 distinct CDR3 sequences, 30% of them appearing once. The chain joins TRBV5-6 to TRBJ1-6, with 12 bases aligning to TRBD1. The specimen sequenced was blood. This receptor was obtained from a girl between 5 and 17 years old with multiple sclerosis. The CDR3 sequence: CASSDLRDRGRWGDSPLHF. DNA for the CDR3: TGTGCCAGCAGCGACCTAAGGGACAGGGGGCGATGGGGTGATTCACCCCTCCACTTT.